The T cell receptor beta chain under discussion was sequenced for a study of blood T cell repertoires in COVID-19. This CDR3 contains 12 residues. The V gene lost 4 bases and the J gene lost 2 bases, with 8 bases spanning the gap. Germline V gene sequence: CDR1 SQVTM, CDR2 ANQGSEA. Produced via immunoSEQ multiplex PCR; TCRdb's table is partial and in-frame only. The sample lists around 250,000 clones, 85% to 90% occurring once. The age range of participants was about 18 to 90 years, with residence in about two dozen US areas. In the 2 weeks before study entry, exposed participants met a COVID-19 case, which was PCR-confirmed or clinician-diagnosed.

This clonotype was obtained from a man aged 50 or older who had been exposed to COVID-19. The V gene is TRBV29-1, the J gene TRBJ1-2; no reliable D call. The sequenced sample was PBMCs or T cells enriched from blood (not recorded which). The CDR3 sequence is CSVAPSNYGYTF. CDR3 nucleotide sequence: TGCAGCGTTGCCCCGTCCAACTATGGCTACACCTTC.